The 10 T cell receptor beta chains below come from one sample, sequenced in a study of blood T cell repertoires in COVID-19. Sequenced by immunoSEQ multiplex PCR; TCRdb stores in-frame clones only, minus some. The table records 93,000 or so clones, around 90% of them present only once. The material sequenced was peripheral blood. These receptors were collected from a woman at least 80 years old in a cohort sampled during active COVID-19.

The V call is TRBV5-1, the J call TRBJ2-2; D gene ambiguous. The CDR3 is 18 amino acids. The V end was cut by 3 bases, the J end by 7 bases, with 25 bases between. The V gene's germline CDR1 is SGHRS and CDR2 YFSETQ. In DNA form, the CDR3 reads TGCGCCAGCAGCTCGGAGCCCGATTTGCCGGAGTTAGGCGGGGAGCTGTTTTTT. Encoded protein: CASSSEPDLPELGGELFF.

The chain carries TRBV28 and TRBJ1-5; 8 bases are a match to TRBD1. The ends lost 5 bases at V and 9 bases at J; junction bases unmatched: 15. This CDR3 has 16 amino acids. Germline lookup yields CDR1 MDHEN and CDR2 SYDVKM. CDR3 sequence reads: CASSPGFGQGVRPQHF. CDR3 in DNA: TGTGCCAGCAGTCCGGGATTTGGACAGGGAGTTCGGCCCCAGCATTTT.

The rearrangement links TRBV10-3 to TRBJ2-3; a possible D gene is TRBD2 (5 bases). Per the germline V gene, CDR1 is ENHRY and CDR2 is SYGVKD. The V gene lost 5 bases and the J gene lost 0 bases, with 9 bases spanning the gap. CDR3 size: 14 residues. CDR3 in DNA: TGTGCCATCAGTCCAGGAGGAAGCACAGATACGCAGTATTTT. It specifies CAISPGGSTDTQYF.

This chain connects TRBV28 to TRBJ2-3; 9 bases map to TRBD1. Germline V gives CDR1 MDHEN, CDR2 SYDVKM. Losses at the gene ends were 5 bases for V and 3 bases for J; bases not matched to a gene: 6. The CDR3 is 15 residues long. The CDR3 region is CASSPPGQGTDTQYF. The CDR3 DNA is TGTGCCAGCAGTCCTCCGGGACAGGGTACAGATACGCAGTATTTT. The full variable domain, rest sourced from reference TRBV28 and TRBJ2-3, is DVKVTQSSRYLVKRTGEKVFLECVQDMDHENMFWYRQDPGLGLRLIYFSYDVKMKEKGDIPEGYSVSREKKERFSLILESASTNQTSMYLCASSPPGQGTDTQYFGPGTRLTVL.

The genes are TRBV19 and TRBJ2-1; TRBD2 might be the D (6 bases). Germline CDR1 and CDR2: LNHDA and SQIVND (reference sequence). V lost 5 bases and J 3 bases, leaving 17 bases between the germline ends. The CDR3 has 16 residues. CDR3 DNA sequence: TGTGCCAGTAGTTTGGGAGGCAGGAGGGACTACAATGAGCAGTTCTTC. This translates into CASSLGGRRDYNEQFF.

This clone was seen only once. This chain links TRBV7-2 with TRBJ2-5, with 7 bases matching TRBD2. The germline gives CDR1 SGHTA, CDR2 FQGNSA. The CDR3 has 16 amino acids. With V trimmed by 2 bases and J by 5 bases, 11 bases remained unmatched. The CDR3 DNA sequence: TGTGCCAGCAGCTTACAGCGGGGAGGTTACGGGGAGACCCAGTACTTC. The encoded protein is CASSLQRGGYGETQYF.

The V call is TRBV11-3, the J call TRBJ2-1; 11 nucleotides match TRBD2. CDR1 is SGHNT and CDR2 is YENEEA in the germline V gene. The CDR3 sequence is 15 residues long. V trimming: 5 bases; J trimming: 4 bases; junction bases outside the gene matches: 4. The chain's CDR3 is CASSQTSGAYNEQFF. In DNA form, the CDR3 reads TGTGCCAGCAGCCAGACTAGCGGGGCTTACAATGAGCAGTTCTTC. Full variable domain (outside the CDR3, taken from reference TRBV11-3 and TRBJ2-1): EAGVVQSPRYKIIEKKQPVAFWCNPISGHNTLYWYLQNLGQGPELLIRYENEEAVDDSQLPKDRFSAERLKGVDSTLKIQPAELGDSAVYLCASSQTSGAYNEQFFGPGTRLTVL.

The chain carries TRBV30 and TRBJ1-2; maybe TRBD1 (5 bases). The germline gives CDR1 GTSNPN, CDR2 SVGIG (reference sequence). The CDR3 covers 13 residues. V lost 4 bases, J lost 7 bases, and 16 bases lay in between. In DNA form, the CDR3 reads TGTGCCTGGACTTTTCACTCAAGGGGTGGCTACACCTTC. Protein product: CAWTFHSRGGYTF.

The chain is built from TRBV5-1 and TRBJ2-1; 8 bases line up with TRBD1. CDR3 length equals 17 residues. The V and J ends lost 3 bases and 6 bases, in that order; junction bases with no gene match: 14. Per the germline V gene, CDR1 is SGHRS and CDR2 is YFSETQ. As DNA, the CDR3 is TGCGCCAGCAGCTCAACACCCCGGGACAGGCTATTCAATGAGCAGTTCTTC. Amino acids: CASSSTPRDRLFNEQFF.

With respect to this clone: Germline is not matched at one junction end, which may reflect a read error. The chain links TRBV6-5 to TRBJ2-5; 7 positions match TRBD1. From germline, CDR1 is MNHEY and CDR2 SVGAGI. CDR3 size: 13 residues. The CDR3 region has the DNA TGTGCCACCCTGACAGGGTTCCGAGAGGCCCAGTACTTC. Encoded protein: CATLTGFREAQYF.